A selection of T cell receptor beta chains follows, all from one sample in a study of neoadjuvant anti-PD-1 for oral cavity cancer. Clones were sequenced by immunoSEQ multiplex PCR, and TCRdb holds only the in-frame ones, with some missing. The sample includes roughly 68,000 clones, less than 90% of them seen just once. The input for sequencing was PBMCs, taken after nivolumab (anti-PD-1) treatment. The receptor source for this set is a person aged 40 to 85 with oral cavity squamous cell carcinoma. Both conserved end residues are part of each CDR3. The order of the fields is CDR3 protein, CDR3 DNA, D gene, J gene, clone size, V gene. A D gene is named only where the DNA matches it firmly. Where a row states a size, it is once, few, many or the class of an expanded clone; other rows omit it.

CDR3aa: CAISEEQGFYGYTF
CDR3nt: TGTGCCATCAGTGAGGAACAGGGCTTCTATGGCTACACCTTC
d_gene: .
j_gene: TRBJ1-2
abundance: .
v_gene: TRBV10-3

CDR3aa: CAWSATGLQPQHF
CDR3nt: TGTGCCTGGAGCGCGACAGGGCTTCAGCCCCAGCATTTT
d_gene: TRBD1
j_gene: TRBJ1-5
abundance: .
v_gene: TRBV30

CDR3aa: CASSRTDRDRKTYEQYF
CDR3nt: TGTGCCAGCAGCAGAACCGACAGGGACAGGAAAACCTACGAGCAGTACTTC
d_gene: .
j_gene: TRBJ2-7
abundance: once
v_gene: TRBV21-1

CDR3aa: CSAAGEKLFF
CDR3nt: TGCAGTGCGGCGGGGGAAAAACTGTTTTTT
d_gene: .
j_gene: TRBJ1-4
abundance: once
v_gene: TRBV20-1

CDR3aa: CASSPEGGGNYNEQFF
CDR3nt: TGTGCCAGCTCTCCAGAGGGCGGGGGAAATTACAATGAGCAGTTCTTC
d_gene: TRBD2
j_gene: TRBJ2-1
abundance: .
v_gene: TRBV2

CDR3aa: CASSYGGNTEAFF
CDR3nt: TGCGCCAGCAGCTACGGCGGGAACACTGAAGCTTTCTTT
d_gene: .
j_gene: TRBJ1-1
abundance: .
v_gene: TRBV5-1

CDR3aa: CASSQVLSPPAFVF
CDR3nt: TGTGCCAGCAGCCAAGTGCTCAGCCCACCAGCCTTCGTTTTT
d_gene: .
j_gene: TRBJ1-3
abundance: once
v_gene: TRBV4-2

CDR3aa: CASRRTGTSYEQYF
CDR3nt: TGTGCCAGCAGGCGGACAGGGACCTCCTACGAGCAGTACTTC
d_gene: TRBD1
j_gene: TRBJ2-7
abundance: .
v_gene: TRBV5-8

CDR3aa: CAWSVQDNQPQHF
CDR3nt: TGTGCCTGGAGTGTACAAGACAATCAGCCCCAGCATTTT
d_gene: .
j_gene: TRBJ1-5
abundance: .
v_gene: TRBV30

CDR3aa: CASRSSGSYNEQFF
CDR3nt: TGTGCCAGCAGATCTAGCGGGTCCTACAATGAGCAGTTCTTC
d_gene: TRBD2
j_gene: TRBJ2-1
abundance: few
v_gene: TRBV6-1

CDR3aa: CASSEGQGFRASTDTQYF
CDR3nt: TGTGCCAGCAGTGAAGGGCAGGGGTTTAGAGCTAGCACAGATACGCAGTATTTT
d_gene: .
j_gene: TRBJ2-3
abundance: once
v_gene: TRBV6-1

CDR3aa: CASSPGLAGVHEQFF
CDR3nt: TGTGCCAGCAGCCCGGGACTAGCGGGAGTACATGAGCAGTTCTTC
d_gene: TRBD2
j_gene: TRBJ2-1
abundance: .
v_gene: TRBV7-9

CDR3aa: CASSDPLAGGRTGELFF
CDR3nt: TGTGCCAGCAGTGACCCCTTAGCGGGGGGGCGAACCGGGGAGCTGTTTTTT
d_gene: TRBD2
j_gene: TRBJ2-2
abundance: .
v_gene: TRBV2

CDR3aa: CASSLGRSGELFF
CDR3nt: TGTGCCAGCAGCTTAGGGCGGAGCGGGGAGCTGTTTTTT
d_gene: .
j_gene: TRBJ2-2
abundance: once
v_gene: TRBV7-6

CDR3aa: CASSERQTRGMDEQYF
CDR3nt: TGTGCCAGCAGTGAACGACAAACCAGGGGGATGGACGAGCAGTACTTC
d_gene: TRBD1
j_gene: TRBJ2-7
abundance: .
v_gene: TRBV13

CDR3aa: CASSPLAGGNEQFF
CDR3nt: TGCGCCAGCAGCCCATTAGCGGGAGGCAATGAGCAGTTCTTC
d_gene: TRBD2
j_gene: TRBJ2-1
abundance: .
v_gene: TRBV5-1

CDR3aa: CASSSWGYGTGELFF
CDR3nt: TGCGCCAGCAGCTCGTGGGGGTATGGTACCGGGGAGCTGTTTTTT
d_gene: .
j_gene: TRBJ2-2
abundance: .
v_gene: TRBV5-1

CDR3aa: CASRREGQNTGELFF
CDR3nt: TGTGCCAGCAGACGAGAGGGCCAGAACACCGGGGAGCTGTTTTTT
d_gene: .
j_gene: TRBJ2-2
abundance: .
v_gene: TRBV2

CDR3aa: CASRPQGRNYEQYF
CDR3nt: TGTGCCAGCAGGCCGCAGGGGAGAAATTACGAGCAGTACTTC
d_gene: .
j_gene: TRBJ2-7
abundance: .
v_gene: TRBV6-1

CDR3aa: CAWKRLAPTGELFF
CDR3nt: TGTGCCTGGAAGAGACTAGCACCCACCGGGGAGCTGTTTTTT
d_gene: TRBD2
j_gene: TRBJ2-2
abundance: .
v_gene: TRBV30